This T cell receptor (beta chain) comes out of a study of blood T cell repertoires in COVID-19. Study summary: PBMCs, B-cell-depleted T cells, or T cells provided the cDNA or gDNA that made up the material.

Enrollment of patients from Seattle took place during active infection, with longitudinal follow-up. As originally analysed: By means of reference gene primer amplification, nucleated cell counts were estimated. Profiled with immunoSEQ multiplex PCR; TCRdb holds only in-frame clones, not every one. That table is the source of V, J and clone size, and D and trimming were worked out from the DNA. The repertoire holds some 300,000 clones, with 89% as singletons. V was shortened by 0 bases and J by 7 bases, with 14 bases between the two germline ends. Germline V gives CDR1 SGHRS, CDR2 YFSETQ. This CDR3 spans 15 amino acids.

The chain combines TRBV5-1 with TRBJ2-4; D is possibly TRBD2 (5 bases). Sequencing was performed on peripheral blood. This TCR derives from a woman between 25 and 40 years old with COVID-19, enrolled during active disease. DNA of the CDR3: TGCGCCAGCAGCTTGGCCCGGACGGGAACGAACATTCAGTACTTC. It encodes CASSLARTGTNIQYF.